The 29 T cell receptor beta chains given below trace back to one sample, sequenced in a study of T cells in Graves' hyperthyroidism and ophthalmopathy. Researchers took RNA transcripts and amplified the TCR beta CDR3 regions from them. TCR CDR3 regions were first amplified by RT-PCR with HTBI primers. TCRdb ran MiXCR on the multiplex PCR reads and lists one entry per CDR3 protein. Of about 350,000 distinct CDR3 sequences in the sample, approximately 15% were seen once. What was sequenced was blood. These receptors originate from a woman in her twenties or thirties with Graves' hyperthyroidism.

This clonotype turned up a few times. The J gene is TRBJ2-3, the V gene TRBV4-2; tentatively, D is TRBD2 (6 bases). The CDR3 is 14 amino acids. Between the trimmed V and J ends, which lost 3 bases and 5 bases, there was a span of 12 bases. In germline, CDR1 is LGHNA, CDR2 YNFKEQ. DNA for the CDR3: TGTGCCAGCAGCCATACTAGCTCCGGAGATACGCAGTATTTT. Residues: CASSHTSSGDTQYF.

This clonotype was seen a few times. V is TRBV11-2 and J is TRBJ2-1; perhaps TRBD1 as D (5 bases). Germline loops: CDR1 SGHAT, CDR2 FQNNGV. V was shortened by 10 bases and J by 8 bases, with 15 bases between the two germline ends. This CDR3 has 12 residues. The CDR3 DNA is TGTGCCAACAGTCAACAGGTCCATGAGCAGTTCTTC. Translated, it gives CANSQQVHEQFF.

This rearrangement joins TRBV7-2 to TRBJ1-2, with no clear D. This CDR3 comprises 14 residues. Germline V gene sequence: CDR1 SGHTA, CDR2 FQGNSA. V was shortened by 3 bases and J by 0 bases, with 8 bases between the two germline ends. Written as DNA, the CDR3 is TGTGCCAGCAGCTTTGGAACAGCTAACTATGGCTACACCTTC. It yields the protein CASSFGTANYGYTF.

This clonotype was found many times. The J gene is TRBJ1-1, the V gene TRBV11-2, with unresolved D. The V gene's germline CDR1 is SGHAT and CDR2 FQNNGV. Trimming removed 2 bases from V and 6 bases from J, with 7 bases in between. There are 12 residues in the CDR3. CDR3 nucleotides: TGTGCCAGCAGCTTACTGAGGGCTGAAGCTTTCTTT. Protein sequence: CASSLLRAEAFF. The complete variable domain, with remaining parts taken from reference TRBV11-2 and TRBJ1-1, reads EAGVAQSPRYKIIEKRQSVAFWCNPISGHATLYWYQQILGQGPKLLIQFQNNGVVDDSQLPKDRFSAERLKGVDSTLKIQPAKLEDSAVYLCASSLLRAEAFFGQGTRLTVV.

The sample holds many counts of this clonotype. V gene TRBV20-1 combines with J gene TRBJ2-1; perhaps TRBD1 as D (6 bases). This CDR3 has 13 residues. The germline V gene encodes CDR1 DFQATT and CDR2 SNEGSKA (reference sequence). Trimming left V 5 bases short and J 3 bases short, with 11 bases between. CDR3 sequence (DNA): TGCAGTGCTGTGGGGGACAACTACAATGAGCAGTTCTTC. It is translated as CSAVGDNYNEQFF.

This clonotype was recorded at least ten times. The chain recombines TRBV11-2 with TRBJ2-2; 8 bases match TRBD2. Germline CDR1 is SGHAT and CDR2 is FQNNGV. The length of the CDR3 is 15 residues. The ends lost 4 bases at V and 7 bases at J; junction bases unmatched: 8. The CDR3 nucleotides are TGTGCCAGCAGCTACGGGGGGGGACGTTTCGGGGAGCTGTTTTTT. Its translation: CASSYGGGRFGELFF.

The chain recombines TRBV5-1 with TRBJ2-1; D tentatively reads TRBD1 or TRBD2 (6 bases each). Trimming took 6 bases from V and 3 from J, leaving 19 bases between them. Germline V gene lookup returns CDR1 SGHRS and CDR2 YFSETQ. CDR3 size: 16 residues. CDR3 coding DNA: TGCGCCAGCACCCCCCCCGGGGGCCATCTCTACAATGAGCAGTTCTTC. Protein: CASTPPGGHLYNEQFF. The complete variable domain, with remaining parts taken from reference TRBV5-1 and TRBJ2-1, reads KAGVTQTPRYLIKTRGQQVTLSCSPISGHRSVSWYQQTPGQGLQFLFEYFSETQRNKGNFPGRFSGRQFSNSRSEMNVSTLELGDSALYLCASTPPGGHLYNEQFFGPGTRLTVL.

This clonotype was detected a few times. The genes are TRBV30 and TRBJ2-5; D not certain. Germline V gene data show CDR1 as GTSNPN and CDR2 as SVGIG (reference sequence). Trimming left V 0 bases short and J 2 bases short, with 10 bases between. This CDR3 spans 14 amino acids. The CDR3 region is CAWSVPPRQETQYF. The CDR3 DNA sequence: TGTGCCTGGAGTGTACCCCCCAGACAAGAGACCCAGTACTTC.

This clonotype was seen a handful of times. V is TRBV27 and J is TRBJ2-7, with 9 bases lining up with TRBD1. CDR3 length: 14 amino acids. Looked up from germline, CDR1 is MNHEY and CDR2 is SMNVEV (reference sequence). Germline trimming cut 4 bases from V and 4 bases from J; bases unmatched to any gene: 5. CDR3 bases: TGTGCCAGCAGTTCCCGACAGGGGGTGTACGAGCAGTACTTC. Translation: CASSSRQGVYEQYF.

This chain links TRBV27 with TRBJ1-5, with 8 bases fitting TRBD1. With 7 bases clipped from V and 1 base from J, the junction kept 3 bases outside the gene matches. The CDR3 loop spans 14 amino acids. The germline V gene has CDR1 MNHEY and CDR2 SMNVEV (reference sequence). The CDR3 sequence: CASKTGASNQPQHF. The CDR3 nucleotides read TGTGCCAGCAAGACAGGGGCGAGCAATCAGCCCCAGCATTTT.

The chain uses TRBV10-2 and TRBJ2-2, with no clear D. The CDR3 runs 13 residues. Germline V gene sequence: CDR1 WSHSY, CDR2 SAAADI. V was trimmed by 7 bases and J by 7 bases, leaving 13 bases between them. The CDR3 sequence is CASKNSLGGELFF. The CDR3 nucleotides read TGCGCCAGCAAGAACTCCCTGGGCGGGGAGCTGTTTTTT.

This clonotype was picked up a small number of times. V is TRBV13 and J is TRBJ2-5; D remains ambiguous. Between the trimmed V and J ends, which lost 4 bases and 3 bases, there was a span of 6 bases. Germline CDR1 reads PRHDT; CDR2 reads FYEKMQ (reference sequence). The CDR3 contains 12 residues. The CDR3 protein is CASSSSEETQYF. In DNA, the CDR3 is TGTGCCAGCAGCTCCTCAGAAGAGACCCAGTACTTC.

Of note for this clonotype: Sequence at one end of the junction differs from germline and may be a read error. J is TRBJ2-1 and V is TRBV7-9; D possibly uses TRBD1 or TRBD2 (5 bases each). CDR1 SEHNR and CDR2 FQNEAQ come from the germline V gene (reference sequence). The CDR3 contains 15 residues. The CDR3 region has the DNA TGTGTCAGCAGCTTCACCGGGGCGTCCTACAATGAGCAGTTCTTC. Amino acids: CVSSFTGASYNEQFF.

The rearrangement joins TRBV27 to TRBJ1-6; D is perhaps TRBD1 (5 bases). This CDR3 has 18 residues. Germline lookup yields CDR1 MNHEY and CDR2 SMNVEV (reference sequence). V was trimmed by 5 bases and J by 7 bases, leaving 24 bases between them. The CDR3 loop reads CASSRVGRGRSGNSPLHF. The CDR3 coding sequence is TGTGCCAGCAGTCGGGTGGGACGGGGAAGATCGGGAAATTCACCCCTCCACTTT.

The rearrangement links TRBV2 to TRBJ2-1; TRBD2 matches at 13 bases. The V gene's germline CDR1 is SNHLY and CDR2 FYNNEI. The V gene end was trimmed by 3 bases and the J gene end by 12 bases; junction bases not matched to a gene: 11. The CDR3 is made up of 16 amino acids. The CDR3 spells CASSEPGLAGQGWQFF. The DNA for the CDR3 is TGTGCCAGCAGTGAGCCGGGACTAGCGGGACAAGGATGGCAGTTCTTC. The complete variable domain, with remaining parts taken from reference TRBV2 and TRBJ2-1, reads EPEVTQTPSHQVTQMGQEVILRCVPISNHLYFYWYRQILGQKVEFLVSFYNNEISEKSEIFDDQFSVERPDGSNFTLKIRSTKLEDSAMYFCASSEPGLAGQGWQFFGPGTRLTVL.

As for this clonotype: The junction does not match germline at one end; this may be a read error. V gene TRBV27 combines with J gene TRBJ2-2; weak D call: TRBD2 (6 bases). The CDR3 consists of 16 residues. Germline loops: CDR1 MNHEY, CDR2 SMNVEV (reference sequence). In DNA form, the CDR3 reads TGTGCCAGCAGCCCCAATCCCTATTCGAACACCGGGGGGCTGTTTTTT. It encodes CASSPNPYSNTGGLFF.

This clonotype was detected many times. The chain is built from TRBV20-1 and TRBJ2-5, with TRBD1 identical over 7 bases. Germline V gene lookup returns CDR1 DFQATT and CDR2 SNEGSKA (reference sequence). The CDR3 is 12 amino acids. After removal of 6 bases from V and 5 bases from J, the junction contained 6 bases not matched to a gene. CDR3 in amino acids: CSADEQGETQYF. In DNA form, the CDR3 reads TGCAGTGCCGACGAACAGGGGGAGACCCAGTACTTC.

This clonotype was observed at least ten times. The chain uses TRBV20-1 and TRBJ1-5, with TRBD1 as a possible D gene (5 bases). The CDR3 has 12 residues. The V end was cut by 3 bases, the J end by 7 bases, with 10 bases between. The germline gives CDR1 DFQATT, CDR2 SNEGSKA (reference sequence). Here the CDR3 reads CSARRGGQPQHF. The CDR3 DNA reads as TGCAGTGCTAGGCGGGGGGGGCAGCCCCAGCATTTT.

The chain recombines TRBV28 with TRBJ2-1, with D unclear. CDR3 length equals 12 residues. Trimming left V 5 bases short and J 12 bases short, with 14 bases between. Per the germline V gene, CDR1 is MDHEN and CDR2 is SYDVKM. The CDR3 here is CASSVNLARQFF. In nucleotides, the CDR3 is TGTGCCAGCAGTGTAAATTTAGCCCGGCAGTTCTTC.

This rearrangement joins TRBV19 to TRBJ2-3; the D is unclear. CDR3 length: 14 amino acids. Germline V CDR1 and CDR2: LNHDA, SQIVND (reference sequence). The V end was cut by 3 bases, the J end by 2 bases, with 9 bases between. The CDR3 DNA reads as TGTGCCAGTAGTATTGGCGAACACACAGATACGCAGTATTTT. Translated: CASSIGEHTDTQYF.

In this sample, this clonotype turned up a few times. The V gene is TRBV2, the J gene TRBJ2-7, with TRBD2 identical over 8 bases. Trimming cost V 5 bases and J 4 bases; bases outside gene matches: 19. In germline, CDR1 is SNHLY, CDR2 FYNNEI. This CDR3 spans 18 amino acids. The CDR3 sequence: CASSWTSLPPAIPYEQYF. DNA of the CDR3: TGTGCCAGCAGTTGGACTAGCCTCCCCCCCGCCATACCATACGAGCAGTACTTC. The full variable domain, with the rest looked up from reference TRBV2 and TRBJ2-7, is EPEVTQTPSHQVTQMGQEVILRCVPISNHLYFYWYRQILGQKVEFLVSFYNNEISEKSEIFDDQFSVERPDGSNFTLKIRSTKLEDSAMYFCASSWTSLPPAIPYEQYFGPGTRLTVT.

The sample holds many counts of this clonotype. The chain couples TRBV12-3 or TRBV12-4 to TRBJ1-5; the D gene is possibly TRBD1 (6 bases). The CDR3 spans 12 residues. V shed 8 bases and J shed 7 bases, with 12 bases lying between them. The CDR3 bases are TGTGCCAGCCGCAGGGGATGGCAGCCCCAGCATTTT. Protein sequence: CASRRGWQPQHF.

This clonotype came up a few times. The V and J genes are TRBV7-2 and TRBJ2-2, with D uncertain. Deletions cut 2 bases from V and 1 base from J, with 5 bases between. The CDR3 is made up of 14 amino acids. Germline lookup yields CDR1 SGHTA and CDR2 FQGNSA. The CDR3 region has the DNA TGTGCCAGCAGCTTATGGAAGAACACCGGGGAGCTGTTTTTT. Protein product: CASSLWKNTGELFF.

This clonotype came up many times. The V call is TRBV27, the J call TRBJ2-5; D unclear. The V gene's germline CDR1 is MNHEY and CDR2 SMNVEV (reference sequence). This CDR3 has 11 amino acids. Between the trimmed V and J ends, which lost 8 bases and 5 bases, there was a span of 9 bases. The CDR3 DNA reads TGTGCCAGCCGGCTAGGGGAGACCCAGTACTTC. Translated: CASRLGETQYF.

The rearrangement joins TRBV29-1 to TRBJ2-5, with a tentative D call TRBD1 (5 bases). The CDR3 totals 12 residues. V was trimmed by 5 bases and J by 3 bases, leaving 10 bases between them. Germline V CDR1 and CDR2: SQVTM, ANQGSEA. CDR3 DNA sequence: TGCAGCGTTTATTTAGGGGAAGAGACCCAGTACTTC. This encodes CSVYLGEETQYF.

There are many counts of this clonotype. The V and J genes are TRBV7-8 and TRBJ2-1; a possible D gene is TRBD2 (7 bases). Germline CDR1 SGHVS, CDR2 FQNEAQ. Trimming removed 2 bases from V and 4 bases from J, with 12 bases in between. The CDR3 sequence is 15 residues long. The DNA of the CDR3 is TGTGCCAGCAGCTTAATGGGGGGGCTATACAATGAGCAGTTCTTC. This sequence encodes CASSLMGGLYNEQFF.

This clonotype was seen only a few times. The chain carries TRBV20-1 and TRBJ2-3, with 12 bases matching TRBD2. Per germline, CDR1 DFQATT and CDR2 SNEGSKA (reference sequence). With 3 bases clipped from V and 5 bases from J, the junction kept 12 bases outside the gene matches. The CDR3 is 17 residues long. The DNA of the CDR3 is TGCAGTGCTAGCGGGGCTAGCGGGAGGGCGGGGGTAGATACGCAGTATTTT. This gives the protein CSASGASGRAGVDTQYF.

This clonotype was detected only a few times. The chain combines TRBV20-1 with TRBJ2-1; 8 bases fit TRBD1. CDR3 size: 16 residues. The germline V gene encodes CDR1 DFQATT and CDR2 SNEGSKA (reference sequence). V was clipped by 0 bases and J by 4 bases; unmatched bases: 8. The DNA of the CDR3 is TGCAGTGCTAGAGAGATTCAGGGGGCGGCATACAATGAGCAGTTCTTC. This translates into CSAREIQGAAYNEQFF.

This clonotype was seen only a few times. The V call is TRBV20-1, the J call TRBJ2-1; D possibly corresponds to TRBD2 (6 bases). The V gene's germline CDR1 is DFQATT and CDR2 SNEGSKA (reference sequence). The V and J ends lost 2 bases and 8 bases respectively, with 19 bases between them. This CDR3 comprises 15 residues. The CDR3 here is CSARRGSGAFDEQFF. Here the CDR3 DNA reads TGCAGTGCTAGAAGAGGGTCGGGAGCCTTCGATGAGCAGTTCTTC.